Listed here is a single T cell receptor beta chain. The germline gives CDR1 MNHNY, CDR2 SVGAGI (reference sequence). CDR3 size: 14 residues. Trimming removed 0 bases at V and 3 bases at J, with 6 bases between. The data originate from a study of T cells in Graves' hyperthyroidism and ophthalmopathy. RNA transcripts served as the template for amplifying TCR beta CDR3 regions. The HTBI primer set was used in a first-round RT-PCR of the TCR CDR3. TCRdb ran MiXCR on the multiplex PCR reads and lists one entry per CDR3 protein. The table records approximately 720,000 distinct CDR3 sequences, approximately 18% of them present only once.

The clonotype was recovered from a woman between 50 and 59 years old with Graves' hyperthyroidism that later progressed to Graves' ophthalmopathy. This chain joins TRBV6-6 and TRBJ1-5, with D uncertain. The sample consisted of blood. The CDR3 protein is CASSYSPDNQPQHF. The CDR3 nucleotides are TGTGCCAGCAGTTACTCGCCAGACAATCAGCCCCAGCATTTT.